This TCR beta chain is drawn from a study of cytomegalovirus exposure and HLA in healthy donors. Clones were read by immunoSEQ multiplex PCR, and TCRdb kept only the in-frame ones, dropping some. The sample records tens of thousands of clones, approximately 89% being singletons. With V trimmed by 3 bases and J by 9 bases, 12 bases remained unmatched. The CDR3 extends over 15 amino acids. CDR1 is MNHNS and CDR2 is SASEGT in the germline V gene. The rearrangement uses TRBV6-1 and TRBJ2-7; TRBD2 aligns across 9 bases. The specimen was PBMCs. The origin of this receptor is a woman between 18 and 29 years old in good health and CMV-seropositive. The CDR3: CASSDGLALSTGQYF. CDR3 bases: TGTGCCAGCAGTGACGGACTAGCGCTTTCTACGGGGCAGTACTTC.